This record looks at one T cell receptor beta chain sequence and its context. Trimming left V 5 bases short and J 5 bases short, with 10 bases between. In germline, CDR1 is SNHLY, CDR2 FYNNEI. This CDR3 has 12 amino acids. These data belong to a study of cytomegalovirus exposure and HLA in healthy donors. The primer mix had 60 Vbeta and 13 Jbeta primers. TCRdb's copy holds only in-frame clones and misses some; the assay was immunoSEQ multiplex PCR. The table shows under 200,000 clones, with 75% to 90% occurring only once. The receptor comes from a woman in her 50s in good health and CMV-seropositive. The J gene is TRBJ2-7, the V gene TRBV2; D gene unclear. Input material: PBMCs. CDR3 in DNA: TGTGCCAGCAGTTCCATGACTGACGAGCAGTACTTC. This translates into CASSSMTDEQYF.